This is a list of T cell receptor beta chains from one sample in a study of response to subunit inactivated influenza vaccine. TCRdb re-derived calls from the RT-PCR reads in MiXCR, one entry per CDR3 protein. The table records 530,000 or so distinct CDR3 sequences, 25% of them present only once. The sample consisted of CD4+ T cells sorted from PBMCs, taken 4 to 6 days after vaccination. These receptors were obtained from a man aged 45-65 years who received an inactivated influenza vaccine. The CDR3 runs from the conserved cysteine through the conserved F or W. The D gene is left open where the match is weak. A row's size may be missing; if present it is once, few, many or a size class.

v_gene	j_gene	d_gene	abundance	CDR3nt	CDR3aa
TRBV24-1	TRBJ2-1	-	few	TGTGCCACCAGTGATCCGGGAGGGGACAGAAGGTCCAATGAGCAGTTCTTC	CATSDPGGDRRSNEQFF
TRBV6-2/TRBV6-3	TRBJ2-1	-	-	TGTGCCAGCAGTTACTCGATTGAGCAGTTCTTC	CASSYSIEQFF
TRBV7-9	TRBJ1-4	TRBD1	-	TGTGCCAGCAGCGTCCGACAGGGGAATGAAAAACTGTTTTTT	CASSVRQGNEKLFF
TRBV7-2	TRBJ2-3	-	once	TGTGCCAGCAGGAAGGAGGGAACCGATGATACGCAGTATTTT	CASRKEGTDDTQYF
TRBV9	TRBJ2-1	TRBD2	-	TGTGCCAGCAGCGTAGGCGTGATGACTAGCGGGGGGAGGTACAATGAGCAGTTCTTC	CASSVGVMTSGGRYNEQFF
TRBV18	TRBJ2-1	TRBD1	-	TGTGCCAGCTCACCACCGGGACAGGTTAGAGTGAATGAGCAGTTCTTC	CASSPPGQVRVNEQFF
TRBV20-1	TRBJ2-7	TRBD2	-	TGCAGTGCTAGATGGGAGGGGATCGGCGAGCAGTACTTC	CSARWEGIGEQYF
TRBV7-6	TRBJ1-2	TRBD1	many	TGTGCCAGCAGCCAGGGACAGGGCTATGGCTACACCTTC	CASSQGQGYGYTF
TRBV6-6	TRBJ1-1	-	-	TGTGCCAGCAGTTACTCACGGGAGGAGGAAGCTTTCTTT	CASSYSREEEAFF
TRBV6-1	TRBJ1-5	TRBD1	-	TGTGCCAGCAGTGCAAGACAGGGGGCATGGCAGCCCCAGCATTTT	CASSARQGAWQPQHF
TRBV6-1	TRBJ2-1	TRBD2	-	TGTGCCAGCAGTCCCATAGGGACTAGCGGATACAATGAGCAGTTCTTC	CASSPIGTSGYNEQFF
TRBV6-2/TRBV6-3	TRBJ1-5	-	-	TGTGCCAGCCGGGACACAGCTCGTCAGCCCCAGCATTTT	CASRDTARQPQHF
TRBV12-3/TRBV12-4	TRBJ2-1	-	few	TGTGCCAGCAGTTTTACTAGCCGCCATGAGCAGTTCTTC	CASSFTSRHEQFF
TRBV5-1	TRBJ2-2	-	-	TGCGCCAGCAGCTTGGCCAGGGGATCAGCGAACACCGGGGAGCTGTTTTTT	CASSLARGSANTGELFF
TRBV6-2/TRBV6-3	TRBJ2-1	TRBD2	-	TGTGCCAGCAGTTACTCGAGAAGTGGGACTAGCGGGATGAGTCGCAATGAGCAGTTCTTC	CASSYSRSGTSGMSRNEQFF
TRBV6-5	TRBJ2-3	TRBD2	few	TGTGCCAGCAGTTACTCGGGGGGAGCGGGGGGCTCCACAGATACGCAGTATTTT	CASSYSGGAGGSTDTQYF
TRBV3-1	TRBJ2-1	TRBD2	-	TGTGCCAGCAGCCAGGGACTAGCCACGGATGGATTCAATGAGCAGTTCTTC	CASSQGLATDGFNEQFF
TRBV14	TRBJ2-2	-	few	TGTGCCAGCAGCCAAGGGGCGCACCTGTTCACCGGGGAGCTGTTTTTT	CASSQGAHLFTGELFF
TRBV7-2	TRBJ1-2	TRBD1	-	TGTGCCAGCAGCCCAGACAGGGATGGCTATGGCTACACCTTC	CASSPDRDGYGYTF
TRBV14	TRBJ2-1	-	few	TGTGCCAGCAGCCAGCAGGGAACTGAGCAGTTCTTC	CASSQQGTEQFF
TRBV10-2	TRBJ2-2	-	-	TGCGCCAGCACCACTCCGGGCCTAGTTGGCGGGGAGCTGTTTTTT	CASTTPGLVGGELFF
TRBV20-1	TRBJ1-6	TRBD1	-	TGCAGTGCGGCGACAGGGCGTTCACCACCCCTCCACTTT	CSAATGRSPPLHF
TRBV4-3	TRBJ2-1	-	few	TGCGCCAGCAGCCCTCGGGGAGGAGGCTCCTACAATGAGCAGTTCTTC	CASSPRGGGSYNEQFF
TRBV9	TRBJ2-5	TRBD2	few	TGTGCCAGCAGCGTCACCCACGGGGGGTTGGAGACCCAGTACTTC	CASSVTHGGLETQYF
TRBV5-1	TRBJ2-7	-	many	TGCGCCAGCAGCACGGACAGAGTCTCCTACGAGCAGTACTTC	CASSTDRVSYEQYF
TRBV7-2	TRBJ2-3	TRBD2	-	TGTGCCAGCAGCCAGCGGGGGGGCCTCACAGATACGCAGTATTTT	CASSQRGGLTDTQYF
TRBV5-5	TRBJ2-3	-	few	TGTGCCAGCAGCGCGAGTTGGCCCACAGATACGCAGTATTTT	CASSASWPTDTQYF
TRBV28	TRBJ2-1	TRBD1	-	TGTGCCAGCAGCCCCATAGGGACAGGGAACAATGAGCAGTTCTTC	CASSPIGTGNNEQFF
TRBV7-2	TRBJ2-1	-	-	TGTGCCAGCAGCCTGAGGACAGACTCCTACAATGAGCAGTTCTTC	CASSLRTDSYNEQFF